These 14 T cell receptor beta chains share one sample of origin, sequenced in a study of blood T cell repertoires in COVID-19. The repertoire was sequenced with immunoSEQ multiplex PCR; TCRdb's copy has only in-frame clones and lacks some. The sample includes 150,000 to 200,000 clones, roughly four fifths of them seen just once. The sample consisted of peripheral blood. The receptors come from a woman in her 70s with COVID-19, enrolled during active disease.

J is TRBJ2-7 and V is TRBV9; weak D call: TRBD2 (5 bases). The germline V gene has CDR1 SGDLS and CDR2 YYNGEE. This CDR3 spans 14 amino acids. V gave up 3 bases and J gave up 3 bases, with 13 bases separating them. The CDR3 is CASSAGSGGYEQYF. CDR3 nucleotides: TGTGCCAGCAGCGCCGGGTCTGGAGGCTACGAGCAGTACTTC. The full variable domain, rest sourced from reference TRBV9 and TRBJ2-7, is DSGVTQTPKHLITATGQRVTLRCSPRSGDLSVYWYQQSLDQGLQFLIQYYNGEERAKGNILERFSAQQFPDLHSELNLSSLELGDSALYFCASSAGSGGYEQYFGPGTRLTVT.

CDR3 in DNA: TGCGCCAGCAGGAGAGGCTCTGGGGCCAACGTCCTGACTTTC. This codes for CASRRGSGANVLTF. The V call is TRBV5-1, the J call TRBJ2-6; unclear D gene. The V gene's germline CDR1 is SGHRS and CDR2 YFSETQ. The CDR3 runs 14 residues. Trimming cost V 5 bases and J 0 bases, with 6 bases left between them.

The rearrangement joins TRBV11-2 to TRBJ2-1, with D possibly being TRBD2 (5 bases). This CDR3 has 14 amino acids. V lost 5 bases to trimming and J lost 8 bases, with 16 bases between them. CDR1 is SGHAT, CDR2 FQNNGV, per germline. CDR3 sequence reads: CASSPRLAGHEQFF. The CDR3 DNA follows: TGTGCCAGCAGCCCCCGGCTAGCTGGGCATGAGCAGTTCTTC.

The V gene is TRBV7-3, the J gene TRBJ2-2, with 7 bases matching TRBD2. The CDR3 sequence is 17 residues long. The trim removed 1 base at V and 5 bases at J, leaving 10 bases unmatched. Germline CDR1 is SGHTA and CDR2 is FQGTGA. The CDR3: CASSLRGAGEGTGELFF. The DNA for the CDR3 is TGTGCCAGCAGCTTAAGGGGCGCGGGAGAGGGTACCGGGGAGCTGTTTTTT.

This rearrangement joins TRBV5-4 to TRBJ1-4; D gene uncertain. Germline CDR1 SGHNT, CDR2 YYREEE (reference sequence). The CDR3 runs to 14 residues. V shed 10 bases and J shed 0 bases, with 13 bases lying between them. The CDR3 DNA reads TGTGCCCTACTCAAAACTGCAACTAATGAAAAACTGTTTTTT. Translation gives CALLKTATNEKLFF.

This chain links TRBV30 with TRBJ1-5, with D possibly being TRBD1 (5 bases). V was shortened by 3 bases and J by 4 bases, with 19 bases between the two germline ends. Looked up from germline, CDR1 is GTSNPN and CDR2 is SVGIG (reference sequence). The CDR3 length is 16 residues. This CDR3 reads CAWSLGAGQINQPQHF. In DNA, the CDR3 is TGTGCCTGGAGCCTTGGAGCGGGGCAGATTAATCAGCCCCAGCATTTT.

The chain is built from TRBV25-1 and TRBJ2-5; D is possibly TRBD1 (5 bases). V lost 0 bases to trimming and J lost 1 base, with 6 bases between them. Germline CDR1 and CDR2: MGHDK and SYGVNS. The CDR3 has 14 residues. The DNA of the CDR3 is TGTGCCAGCAGTGAATACAGGGTCCAAGAGACCCAGTACTTC. It translates to CASSEYRVQETQYF. The full variable domain, its missing parts supplied by reference TRBV25-1 and TRBJ2-5, is EADIYQTPRYLVIGTGKKITLECSQTMGHDKMYWYQQDPGMELHLIHYSYGVNSTEKGDLSSESTVSRIRTEHFPLTLESARPSHTSQYLCASSEYRVQETQYFGPGTRLLVL.

The chain carries TRBV27 and TRBJ2-3, with TRBD2 identical over 7 bases. This CDR3 spans 16 amino acids. Looked up from germline, CDR1 is MNHEY and CDR2 is SMNVEV (reference sequence). The V segment lost 3 bases and the J segment 0 bases; nucleotides outside the gene matches: 6. The CDR3 nucleotides are TGTGCCAGCAGTTTTGAAGCGGGGAGAAGCACAGATACGCAGTATTTT. Protein sequence: CASSFEAGRSTDTQYF.

The table lists this clone with a count of one. The chain links TRBV7-2 to TRBJ2-3; 8 nucleotides match TRBD1. The CDR3 is made up of 14 amino acids. The junction had 6 bases not matched to a gene; V was cut back by 5 bases and J by 5 bases. Germline-derived CDR1 and CDR2 are SGHTA and FQGNSA. CDR3 nucleotides: TGTGCCAGCAGCCGGACAGGGATTTTAGATACGCAGTATTTT. This translates into CASSRTGILDTQYF.

The chain couples TRBV7-9 to TRBJ2-3; 7 nucleotides match TRBD2. The CDR3 loop spans 16 amino acids. V lost 5 bases, J lost 5 bases, and 13 bases stayed unmatched. From germline, CDR1 is SEHNR and CDR2 FQNEAQ (reference sequence). Here the CDR3 reads CASSPPGLGLKDTQYF. The DNA of the CDR3 is TGTGCCAGCAGCCCACCAGGACTAGGCTTAAAAGATACGCAGTATTTT.

The chain couples TRBV4-3 to TRBJ2-3; perhaps TRBD2 as D (6 bases). Trimming removed 2 bases at V and 6 bases at J, with 15 bases between. Germline V CDR1 and CDR2: LGHNA, YSLEER. CDR3 length: 15 residues. Here the CDR3 reads CASSQSQGGGDTQYF. In nucleotides, the CDR3 is TGCGCCAGCAGCCAATCCCAGGGAGGAGGGGATACGCAGTATTTT.

The chain couples TRBV3-1 (or the pseudogene TRBV3-2) to TRBJ1-5, with D uncertain. The length of the CDR3 is 14 residues. The V gene's germline CDR1 is LGHDT and CDR2 YNNKEL (reference sequence). With 4 bases removed from V and 5 bases from J, the gap between germline ends came to 12 bases. The CDR3 DNA is TGTGCCAGCAGCCCTTTACCGGAGGATCAGCCCCAGCATTTT. Its translation: CASSPLPEDQPQHF.

This clone has just one count. The chain links TRBV28 to TRBJ1-5; 7 nucleotides line up with TRBD1. CDR1 is MDHEN and CDR2 is SYDVKM in the germline V gene. The CDR3 sequence is 14 residues long. V was pared by 4 bases and J by 2 bases, with 2 bases of the junction left unmatched. CDR3 residues: CASSSGTGNQPQHF. CDR3 coding DNA: TGTGCCAGCAGTTCCGGGACAGGCAATCAGCCCCAGCATTTT.

The rearrangement uses TRBV7-9 and TRBJ2-2, with D possibly TRBD2 on 5 matching bases. V shed 0 bases and J shed 2 bases, with 7 bases lying between them. CDR1 is SEHNR and CDR2 is FQNEAQ in the germline V gene (reference sequence). The CDR3 is made up of 15 amino acids. CDR3 region: CASSLARGNTGELFF. The CDR3 DNA reads TGTGCCAGCAGCTTAGCTCGGGGAAACACCGGGGAGCTGTTTTTT.